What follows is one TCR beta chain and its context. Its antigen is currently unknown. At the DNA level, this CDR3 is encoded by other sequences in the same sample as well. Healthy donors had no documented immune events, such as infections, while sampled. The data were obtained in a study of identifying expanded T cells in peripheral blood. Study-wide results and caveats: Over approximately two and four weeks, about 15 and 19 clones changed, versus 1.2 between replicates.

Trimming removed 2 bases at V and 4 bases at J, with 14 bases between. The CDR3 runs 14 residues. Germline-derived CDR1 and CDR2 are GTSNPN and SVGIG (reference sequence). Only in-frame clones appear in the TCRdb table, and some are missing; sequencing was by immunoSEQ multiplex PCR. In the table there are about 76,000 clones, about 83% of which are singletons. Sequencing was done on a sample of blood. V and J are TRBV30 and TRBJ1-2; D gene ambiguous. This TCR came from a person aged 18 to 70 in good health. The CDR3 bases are TGTGCCTGGAGTACCTCCCCAGGCCTCTATGGCTACACCTTC. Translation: CAWSTSPGLYGYTF.